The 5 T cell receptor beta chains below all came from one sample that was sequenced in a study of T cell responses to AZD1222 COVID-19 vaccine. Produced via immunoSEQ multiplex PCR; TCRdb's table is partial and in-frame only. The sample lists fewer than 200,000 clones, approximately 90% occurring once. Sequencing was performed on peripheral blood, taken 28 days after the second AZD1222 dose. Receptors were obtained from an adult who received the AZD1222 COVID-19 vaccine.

CDR3 sequence reads: CASRTTGSNQPQHF. CDR3 DNA: TGTGCCAGCAGAACCACAGGGAGCAATCAGCCCCAGCATTTT. V gene TRBV2 combines with J gene TRBJ1-5; D might be TRBD1 (6 bases). The CDR3 sequence is 14 residues long. Trimming cost V 6 bases and J 1 base, with 10 bases left between them. Germline CDR1 and CDR2: SNHLY and FYNNEI. Based on the CDR3 plus reference TRBV2 and TRBJ1-5, the full variable domain is EPEVTQTPSHQVTQMGQEVILRCVPISNHLYFYWYRQILGQKVEFLVSFYNNEISEKSEIFDDQFSVERPDGSNFTLKIRSTKLEDSAMYFCASRTTGSNQPQHFGDGTRLSIL.

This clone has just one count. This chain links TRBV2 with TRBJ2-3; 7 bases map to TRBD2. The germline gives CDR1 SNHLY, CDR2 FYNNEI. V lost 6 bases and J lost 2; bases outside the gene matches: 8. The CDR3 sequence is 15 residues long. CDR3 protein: CASRGGAGITDTQYF. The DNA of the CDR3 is TGTGCCAGCAGGGGAGGGGCGGGGATCACAGATACGCAGTATTTT. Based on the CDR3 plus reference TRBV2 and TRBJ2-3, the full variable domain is EPEVTQTPSHQVTQMGQEVILRCVPISNHLYFYWYRQILGQKVEFLVSFYNNEISEKSEIFDDQFSVERPDGSNFTLKIRSTKLEDSAMYFCASRGGAGITDTQYFGPGTRLTVL.

CDR3 in DNA: TGTGCCAGCAGTCGTACCGGACAGGCCCTACCAGGTACCGGGGAGCTGTTTTTT. Its translation is CASSRTGQALPGTGELFF. The rearrangement uses TRBV14 and TRBJ2-2, with TRBD1 identical over 7 bases. The V gene's germline CDR1 is SGHDN and CDR2 FVKESK. V lost 6 bases to trimming and J lost 5 bases; unmatched junction nucleotides: 18. The CDR3 runs to 18 residues.

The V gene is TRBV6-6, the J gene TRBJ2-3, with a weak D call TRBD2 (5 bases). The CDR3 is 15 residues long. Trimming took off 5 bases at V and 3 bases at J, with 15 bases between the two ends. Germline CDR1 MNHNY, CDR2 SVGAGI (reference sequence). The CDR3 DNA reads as TGTGCCAGCAGTCCTTTAGACTGGGAGACAGATACGCAGTATTTT. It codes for CASSPLDWETDTQYF.

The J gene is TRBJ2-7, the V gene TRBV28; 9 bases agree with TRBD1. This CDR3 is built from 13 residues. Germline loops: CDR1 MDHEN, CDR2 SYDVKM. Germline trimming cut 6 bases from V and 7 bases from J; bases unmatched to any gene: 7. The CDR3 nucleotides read TGTGCCAGCAGAAACCACAGGGGGCAGGAGCAGTACTTC. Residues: CASRNHRGQEQYF.